Below are 18 T cell receptor beta chains sequenced from a single sample in a study of immune cell composition in non-small cell lung cancer. Normal lung was taken at the farthest possible site, at least 3 cm from tumour. Profiled with immunoSEQ multiplex PCR; TCRdb holds only in-frame clones, not every one. The repertoire holds under 6,000 clones, with roughly 88% as singletons. Source material: non-adjacent lung tissue. The receptors originated from a human donor with non-small cell lung cancer. Some clones in this sample may be carry-over from other donors' samples.

This chain uses TRBV15 with TRBJ2-1; a weak D match, TRBD1 (6 bases). V was pared by 0 bases and J by 7 bases, with 10 bases between. CDR3 length: 14 residues. In germline, CDR1 is LNHNV, CDR2 YYDKDF (reference sequence). The chain's CDR3 is CATSRDGRGNEQFF. CDR3 coding DNA: TGTGCCACCAGCAGAGATGGTAGGGGGAATGAGCAGTTCTTC.

The J gene is TRBJ2-3, the V gene TRBV28, with a possible D match to TRBD1 (5 bases). CDR3 size: 17 residues. Trimming left V 2 bases short and J 0 bases short, with 15 bases between. Germline CDR1 MDHEN, CDR2 SYDVKM. The CDR3 sequence: CASSLTTRTPSTDTQYF. For the CDR3, the DNA is TGTGCCAGCAGTTTAACCACGAGGACACCTAGCACAGATACGCAGTATTTT.

The count of this clone is one. The chain combines TRBV2 with TRBJ1-5; no clear D gene. V shed 6 bases and J shed 2 bases, with 11 bases lying between them. Germline values: CDR1 SNHLY, CDR2 FYNNEI. The CDR3 consists of 14 residues. CDR3 sequence reads: CASRGDGGNQPQHF. CDR3 sequence (DNA): TGTGCCAGCAGGGGCGACGGGGGCAATCAGCCCCAGCATTTT. The whole variable domain, filled in from reference TRBV2 and TRBJ1-5, reads EPEVTQTPSHQVTQMGQEVILRCVPISNHLYFYWYRQILGQKVEFLVSFYNNEISEKSEIFDDQFSVERPDGSNFTLKIRSTKLEDSAMYFCASRGDGGNQPQHFGDGTRLSIL.

The chain is built from TRBV7-9 and TRBJ1-2; 8 bases align to TRBD1. This CDR3 comprises 17 residues. The V and J ends lost 3 bases and 7 bases, in that order; junction bases with no gene match: 16. Germline values: CDR1 SEHNR, CDR2 FQNEAQ (reference sequence). The CDR3 nucleotides read TGTGCCAGCAGCTTCCCCTATCGGACAGGGAGGTGGACTGGCTACACCTTC. It yields the protein CASSFPYRTGRWTGYTF.

The table lists this clone with a few counts. The gene calls are TRBV10-3 and TRBJ2-7; 8 positions agree with TRBD1. Unmatched junction bases numbered 6, after V lost 3 bases and J lost 5 bases. The CDR3 runs to 14 residues. Germline CDR1 and CDR2: ENHRY and SYGVKD. In DNA form, the CDR3 reads TGTGCCATCAGTGACCCCGGACAGGGAGACGAGCAGTACTTC. Protein: CAISDPGQGDEQYF.

This chain links TRBV5-1 with TRBJ2-7; TRBD1 aligns across 11 bases. The germline V gene has CDR1 SGHRS and CDR2 YFSETQ. Trimming at V came to 4 bases and at J to 0 bases, leaving 3 bases not matched to a gene. The CDR3 consists of 15 residues. CDR3 amino acids: CASSQGTGGSYEQYF. The CDR3 DNA reads TGCGCCAGCAGCCAGGGGACAGGGGGCTCCTACGAGCAGTACTTC.

The gene calls are TRBV7-9 and TRBJ2-5, with TRBD2 identical over 8 bases. Germline CDR1 reads SEHNR; CDR2 reads FQNEAQ (reference sequence). J gave up 4 bases and V 5 bases, and 3 bases lay outside the gene matches. This CDR3 has 13 amino acids. The CDR3, as DNA: TGTGCCAGCAGCGCAACTAGCGGAGAGACCCAGTACTTC. Its translation is CASSATSGETQYF.

The chain carries TRBV5-1 and TRBJ1-1; D is perhaps TRBD1 (5 bases). Germline CDR1 reads SGHRS; CDR2 reads YFSETQ. The CDR3 consists of 15 residues. V lost 0 bases, J lost 7 bases, and 16 bases lay in between. CDR3 DNA: TGCGCCAGCAGCTTGGGGGCACAGGCATTCGGTGAAGCTTTCTTT. It is translated as CASSLGAQAFGEAFF.

The chain couples TRBV2 to TRBJ2-6; 9 bases agree with TRBD2. The germline V gene encodes CDR1 SNHLY and CDR2 FYNNEI. CDR3 length: 18 residues. After removal of 7 bases from V and 0 bases from J, the junction contained 10 bases not matched to a gene. CDR3 residues: CASKGRLAGHSGANVLTF. Written as DNA, the CDR3 is TGTGCCAGCAAAGGGAGGCTAGCGGGACACTCTGGGGCCAACGTCCTGACTTTC.

This clone occurred once. The chain joins TRBV2 to TRBJ2-2; maybe TRBD2 (6 bases). Trimming took off 3 bases at V and 0 bases at J, with 11 bases between the two ends. This CDR3 has 16 residues. Germline loops: CDR1 SNHLY, CDR2 FYNNEI. The CDR3 loop is CASSEVAGTNTGELFF. The CDR3 DNA reads as TGTGCCAGCAGTGAGGTCGCGGGGACGAACACCGGGGAGCTGTTTTTT.

This chain connects TRBV28 to TRBJ2-5, with TRBD2 as a possible D gene (6 bases). Germline CDR1 is MDHEN and CDR2 is SYDVKM. V lost 3 bases and J lost 2, with 13 bases in between. This CDR3 has 15 residues. In nucleotides, the CDR3 is TGTGCCAGCAGTTTCCACGGGAGCAGACAAGAGACCCAGTACTTC. This translates into CASSFHGSRQETQYF.

The chain links TRBV10-3 to TRBJ1-2, with a possible D match to TRBD1 (5 bases). Per the germline V gene, CDR1 is ENHRY and CDR2 is SYGVKD. This CDR3 contains 15 residues. V dropped 10 bases and J dropped 8 bases, with 26 bases sitting between them. CDR3 in amino acids: CATLSRGSLLTGYTF. CDR3 sequence (DNA): TGTGCCACTCTCTCAAGGGGATCCCTCCTGACAGGCTACACCTTC.

The CDR3 DNA follows: TGTGCCAGCACCTCACCGGTGGGCGCGGGGGGTCTATACGAGCAGTACTTC. Translation: CASTSPVGAGGLYEQYF. The gene calls are TRBV28 and TRBJ2-7, with 8 bases aligning to TRBD2. The length of the CDR3 is 17 residues. Germline V gene lookup returns CDR1 MDHEN and CDR2 SYDVKM. Trimming took 7 bases from V and 4 from J; bases not matched to a gene: 18.

In its sample, this clone ranks as medium-sized. The rearrangement links TRBV30 to TRBJ1-1, with 9 nucleotides matching TRBD1. The V gene end was trimmed by 8 bases and the J gene end by 7 bases; junction bases not matched to a gene: 5. The CDR3 length is 11 residues. Germline V gene data show CDR1 as GTSNPN and CDR2 as SVGIG (reference sequence). The chain's CDR3 is CAHRGRSEAFF. The CDR3 nucleotides are TGTGCCCACAGGGGGCGAAGTGAAGCTTTCTTT.

This clone was detected only once. The chain recombines TRBV5-1 with TRBJ2-3; D unclear. Deletions cut 7 bases from V and 0 bases from J, with 15 bases between. This CDR3 spans 15 amino acids. CDR1 and CDR2 (germline): SGHRS, YFSETQ. The CDR3 nucleotides are TGCGCCAGCGCCGAAGCAATGCCTAGCACAGATACGCAGTATTTT. Translation gives CASAEAMPSTDTQYF. The variable domain in full, completed from reference TRBV5-1 and TRBJ2-3, reads KAGVTQTPRYLIKTRGQQVTLSCSPISGHRSVSWYQQTPGQGLQFLFEYFSETQRNKGNFPGRFSGRQFSNSRSEMNVSTLELGDSALYLCASAEAMPSTDTQYFGPGTRLTVL.

The chain carries TRBV6-5 and TRBJ1-1; D is unclear. V shed 0 bases and J shed 5 bases, with 13 bases lying between them. This CDR3 region has 15 residues. CDR1 is MNHEY, CDR2 SVGAGI, per germline. The CDR3 DNA sequence: TGTGCCAGCAGTTACTCGCGTAGATTGTCAACTGAAGCTTTCTTT. Protein sequence: CASSYSRRLSTEAFF.

V is TRBV7-3 and J is TRBJ2-7; 7 bases are a match to TRBD2. The germline gives CDR1 SGHTA, CDR2 FQGTGA. The CDR3 runs to 13 residues. The V and J ends lost 2 bases and 5 bases, in that order; junction bases with no gene match: 3. Here the CDR3 reads CASSLWGGNEQYF. In DNA form, the CDR3 reads TGTGCCAGCAGCTTATGGGGGGGTAACGAGCAGTACTTC.

The chain combines TRBV6-5 with TRBJ1-5; 7 bases are a match to TRBD1. V gave up 6 bases and J gave up 0 bases; unmatched junction bases: 5. CDR1 MNHEY and CDR2 SVGAGI come from the germline V gene. The CDR3 is 15 residues long. The CDR3 DNA is TGTGCCAGCAGAAGACAGGGAGGTAGCAATCAGCCCCAGCATTTT. Amino acids: CASRRQGGSNQPQHF.